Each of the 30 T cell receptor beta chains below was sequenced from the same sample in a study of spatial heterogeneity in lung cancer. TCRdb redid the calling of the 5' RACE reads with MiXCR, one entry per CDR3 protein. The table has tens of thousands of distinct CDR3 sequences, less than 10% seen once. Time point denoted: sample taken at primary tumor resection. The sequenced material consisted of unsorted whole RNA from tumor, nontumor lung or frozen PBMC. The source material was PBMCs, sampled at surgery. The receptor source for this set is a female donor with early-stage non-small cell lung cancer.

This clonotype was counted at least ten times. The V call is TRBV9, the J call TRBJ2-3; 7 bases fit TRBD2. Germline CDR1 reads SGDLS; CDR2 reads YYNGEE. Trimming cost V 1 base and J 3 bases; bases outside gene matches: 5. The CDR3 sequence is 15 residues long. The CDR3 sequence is CASSVWGGVTDTQYF. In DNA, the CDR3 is TGTGCCAGCAGCGTATGGGGGGGAGTGACAGATACGCAGTATTTT.

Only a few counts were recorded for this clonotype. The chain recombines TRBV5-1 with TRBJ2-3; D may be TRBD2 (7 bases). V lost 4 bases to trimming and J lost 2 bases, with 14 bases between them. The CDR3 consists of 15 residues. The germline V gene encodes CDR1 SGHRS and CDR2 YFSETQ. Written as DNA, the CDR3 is TGCGCCAGCAGCGGGCGGGGGCCCTTCACAGATACGCAGTATTTT. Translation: CASSGRGPFTDTQYF.

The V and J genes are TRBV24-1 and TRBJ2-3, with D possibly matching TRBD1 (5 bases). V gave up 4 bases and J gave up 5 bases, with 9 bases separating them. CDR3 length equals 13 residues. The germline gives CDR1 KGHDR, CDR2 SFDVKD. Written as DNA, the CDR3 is TGTGCCACCAGTGAGCAGGGAAGAGATACGCAGTATTTT. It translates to CATSEQGRDTQYF.

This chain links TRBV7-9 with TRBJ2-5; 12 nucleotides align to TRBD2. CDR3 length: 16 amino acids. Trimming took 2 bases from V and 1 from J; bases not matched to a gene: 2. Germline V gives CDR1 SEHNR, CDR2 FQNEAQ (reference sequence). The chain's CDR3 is CASSLPGLAGQETQYF. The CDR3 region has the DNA TGTGCCAGCAGCTTACCGGGACTAGCGGGCCAAGAGACCCAGTACTTC.

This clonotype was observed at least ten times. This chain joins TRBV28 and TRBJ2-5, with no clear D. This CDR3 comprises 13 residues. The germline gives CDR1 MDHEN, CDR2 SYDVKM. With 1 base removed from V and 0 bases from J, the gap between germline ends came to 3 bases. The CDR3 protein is CASSLSHQETQYF. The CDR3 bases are TGTGCCAGCAGTTTATCCCACCAAGAGACCCAGTACTTC.

CDR3 nucleotides: TGTGCCAGCAGCTCCGAGACAGGGGGTGCTACAGATACGCAGTATTTT. Translated, it gives CASSSETGGATDTQYF. The chain is built from TRBV7-3 and TRBJ2-3; 9 bases are shared with TRBD1. With V trimmed by 4 bases and J by 3 bases, 8 bases remained unmatched. The CDR3 loop spans 16 amino acids. Germline CDR1 is SGHTA and CDR2 is FQGTGA.

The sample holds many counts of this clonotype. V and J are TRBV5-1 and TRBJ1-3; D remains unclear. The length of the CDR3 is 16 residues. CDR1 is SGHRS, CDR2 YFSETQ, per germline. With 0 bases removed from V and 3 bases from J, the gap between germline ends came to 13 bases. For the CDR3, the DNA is TGCGCCAGCAGCTTGGAAAACAGACTTGTTGGAAACACCATATATTTT. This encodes CASSLENRLVGNTIYF.

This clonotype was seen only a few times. Here the CDR3 DNA reads TGCAGTGCGCGCGGGAGGAGCACAGATACGCAGTATTTT. It codes for CSARGRSTDTQYF. This chain uses TRBV20-1 with TRBJ2-3; 8 bases match TRBD2. The V gene end was trimmed by 6 bases and the J gene end by 0 bases; junction bases not matched to a gene: 2. This CDR3 comprises 13 residues. Germline-derived CDR1 and CDR2 are DFQATT and SNEGSKA (reference sequence).

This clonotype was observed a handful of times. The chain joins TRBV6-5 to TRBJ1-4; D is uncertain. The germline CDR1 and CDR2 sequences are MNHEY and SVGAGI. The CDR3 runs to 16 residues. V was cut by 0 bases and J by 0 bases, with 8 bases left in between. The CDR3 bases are TGTGCCAGCAGTTACTCGTGGGCACCAACTAATGAAAAACTGTTTTTT. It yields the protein CASSYSWAPTNEKLFF.

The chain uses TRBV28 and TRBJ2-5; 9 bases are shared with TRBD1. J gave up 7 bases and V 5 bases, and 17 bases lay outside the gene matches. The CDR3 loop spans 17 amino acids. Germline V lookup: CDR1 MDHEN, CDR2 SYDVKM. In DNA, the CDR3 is TGTGCCAGCAGTCCCGAGGACAGGGGACCGTCAGTTGGGACCCAGTACTTC. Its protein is CASSPEDRGPSVGTQYF.

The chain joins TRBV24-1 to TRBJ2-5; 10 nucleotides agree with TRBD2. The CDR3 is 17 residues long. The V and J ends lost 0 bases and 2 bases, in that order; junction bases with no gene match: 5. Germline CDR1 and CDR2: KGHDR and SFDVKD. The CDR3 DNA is TGTGCCACCAGTGATTTGGGCACTAGCGGGGCTCAAGAGACCCAGTACTTC. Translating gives CATSDLGTSGAQETQYF.

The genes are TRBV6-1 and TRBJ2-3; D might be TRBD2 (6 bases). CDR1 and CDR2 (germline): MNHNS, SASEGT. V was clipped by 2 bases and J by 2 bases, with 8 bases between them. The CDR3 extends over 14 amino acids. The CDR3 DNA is TGTGCCAGCAGTGAAAGGGACTCCACAGATACGCAGTATTTT. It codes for CASSERDSTDTQYF.

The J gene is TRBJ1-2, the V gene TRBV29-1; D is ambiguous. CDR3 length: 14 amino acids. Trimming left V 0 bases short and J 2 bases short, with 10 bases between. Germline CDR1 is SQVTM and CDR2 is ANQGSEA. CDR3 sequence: CSVEDSTVNYGYTF. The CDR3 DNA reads TGCAGCGTTGAAGATTCCACAGTGAACTATGGCTACACCTTC.

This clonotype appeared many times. The CDR3 bases are TGTGCCAGCCTTTCAGGGAGCACTGAAGCTTTCTTT. It translates to CASLSGSTEAFF. The chain joins TRBV28 to TRBJ1-1; possibly TRBD1 for D (5 bases). Germline V gene sequence: CDR1 MDHEN, CDR2 SYDVKM. V lost 8 bases to trimming and J lost 4 bases, with 11 bases between them. The length of the CDR3 is 12 residues. The full variable domain, completed using reference TRBV28 and TRBJ1-1, is DVKVTQSSRYLVKRTGEKVFLECVQDMDHENMFWYRQDPGLGLRLIYFSYDVKMKEKGDIPEGYSVSREKKERFSLILESASTNQTSMYLCASLSGSTEAFFGQGTRLTVV.

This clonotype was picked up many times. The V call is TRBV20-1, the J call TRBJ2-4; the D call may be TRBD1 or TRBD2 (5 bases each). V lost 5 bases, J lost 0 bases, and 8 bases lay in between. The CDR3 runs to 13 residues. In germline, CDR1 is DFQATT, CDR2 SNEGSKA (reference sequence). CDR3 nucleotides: TGCAGTGCTGGGACCATAGCCAAAAACATTCAGTACTTC. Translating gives CSAGTIAKNIQYF.

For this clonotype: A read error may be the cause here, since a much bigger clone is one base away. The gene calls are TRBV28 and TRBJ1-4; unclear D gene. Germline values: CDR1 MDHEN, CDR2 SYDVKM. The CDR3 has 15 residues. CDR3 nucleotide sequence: TGTGCCAGCAGTTCTCTTGAGACGACTAATGAAAAACTGTTATTT. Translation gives CASSSLETTNEKLLF.

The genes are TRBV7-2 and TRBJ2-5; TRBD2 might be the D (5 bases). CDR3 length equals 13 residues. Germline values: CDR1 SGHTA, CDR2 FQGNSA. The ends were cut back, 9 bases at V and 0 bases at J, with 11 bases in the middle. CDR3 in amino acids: CASCWRYQETQYF. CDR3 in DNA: TGTGCCAGTTGTTGGAGGTACCAAGAGACCCAGTACTTC.

This chain's CDR3 is CSSSRDINEKLFF. The CDR3 DNA reads as TGCAGTTCTTCGAGGGATATTAATGAAAAACTGTTTTTT. The chain joins TRBV20-1 to TRBJ1-4; D unclear. Germline CDR1 reads DFQATT; CDR2 reads SNEGSKA (reference sequence). V lost 8 bases, J lost 4 bases, and 14 bases lay in between. The CDR3 has 13 residues.

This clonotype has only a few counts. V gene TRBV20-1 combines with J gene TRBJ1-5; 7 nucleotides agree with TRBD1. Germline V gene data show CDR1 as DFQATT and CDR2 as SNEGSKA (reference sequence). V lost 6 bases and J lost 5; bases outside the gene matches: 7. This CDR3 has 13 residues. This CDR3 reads CSAGTGVYQPQHF. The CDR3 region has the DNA TGCAGTGCCGGCACAGGGGTGTATCAGCCCCAGCATTTT.

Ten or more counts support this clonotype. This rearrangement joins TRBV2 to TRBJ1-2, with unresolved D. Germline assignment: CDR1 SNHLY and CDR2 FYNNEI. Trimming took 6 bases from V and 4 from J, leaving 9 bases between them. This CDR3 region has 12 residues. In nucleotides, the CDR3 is TGTGCCAGCAGCCGGCCGGGCTATGGCTACACCTTC. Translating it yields CASSRPGYGYTF.

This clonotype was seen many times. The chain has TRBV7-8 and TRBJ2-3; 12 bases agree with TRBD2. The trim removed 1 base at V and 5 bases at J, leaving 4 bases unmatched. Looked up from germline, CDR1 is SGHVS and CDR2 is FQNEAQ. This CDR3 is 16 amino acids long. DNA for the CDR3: TGTGCCAGCAGCTTAGGACTAGCGGGGGCCGGAGATACGCAGTATTTT. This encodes CASSLGLAGAGDTQYF.

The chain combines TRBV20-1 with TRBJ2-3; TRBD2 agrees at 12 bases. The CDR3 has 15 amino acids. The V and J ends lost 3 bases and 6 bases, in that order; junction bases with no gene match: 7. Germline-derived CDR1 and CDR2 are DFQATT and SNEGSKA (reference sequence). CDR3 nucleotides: TGCAGTGCTAGCGGGACTAGCGGGTATGAGGATACGCAGTATTTT. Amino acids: CSASGTSGYEDTQYF.

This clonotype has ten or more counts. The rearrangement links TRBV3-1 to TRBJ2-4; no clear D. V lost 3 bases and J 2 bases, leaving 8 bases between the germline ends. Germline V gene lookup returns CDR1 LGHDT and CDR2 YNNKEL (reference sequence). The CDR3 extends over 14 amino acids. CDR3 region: CASSHGLTKNIQYF. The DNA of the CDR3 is TGTGCCAGCAGCCATGGATTAACCAAAAACATTCAGTACTTC.

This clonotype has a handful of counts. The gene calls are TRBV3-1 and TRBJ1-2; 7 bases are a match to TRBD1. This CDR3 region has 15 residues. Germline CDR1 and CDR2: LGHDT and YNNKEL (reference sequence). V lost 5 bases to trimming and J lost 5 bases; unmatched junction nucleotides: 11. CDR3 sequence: CASSSDWDSRYGYTF. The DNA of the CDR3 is TGTGCCAGCAGCTCTGATTGGGACAGCAGATATGGCTACACCTTC.

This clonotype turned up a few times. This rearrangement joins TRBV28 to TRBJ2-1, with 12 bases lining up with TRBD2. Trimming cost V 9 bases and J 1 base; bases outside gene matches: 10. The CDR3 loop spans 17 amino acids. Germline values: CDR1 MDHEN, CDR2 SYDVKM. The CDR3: CASPPSGRAKSYNEQFF. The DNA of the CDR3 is TGTGCCAGTCCTCCTAGCGGGAGGGCGAAGTCCTACAATGAGCAGTTCTTC.

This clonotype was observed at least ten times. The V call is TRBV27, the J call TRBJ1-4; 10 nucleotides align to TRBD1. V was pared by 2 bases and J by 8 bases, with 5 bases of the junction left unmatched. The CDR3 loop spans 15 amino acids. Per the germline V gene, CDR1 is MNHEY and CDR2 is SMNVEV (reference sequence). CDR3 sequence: CASSLTQTGGEKLFF. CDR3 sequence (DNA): TGTGCCAGCAGTTTAACCCAGACAGGGGGCGAAAAACTGTTTTTT.

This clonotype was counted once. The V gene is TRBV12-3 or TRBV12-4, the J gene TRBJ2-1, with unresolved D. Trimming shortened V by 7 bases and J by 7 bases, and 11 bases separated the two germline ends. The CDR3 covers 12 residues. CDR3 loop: CASTSSNNEQFF. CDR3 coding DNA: TGTGCCAGCACCTCGAGTAATAATGAGCAGTTCTTC.

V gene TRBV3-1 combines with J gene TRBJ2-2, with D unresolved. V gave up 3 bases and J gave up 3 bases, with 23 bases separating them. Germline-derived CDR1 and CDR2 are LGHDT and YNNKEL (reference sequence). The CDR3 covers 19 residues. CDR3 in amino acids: CASSHTPSPQPTYTGELFF. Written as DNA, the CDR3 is TGTGCCAGCAGCCACACCCCATCCCCCCAGCCGACCTACACCGGGGAGCTGTTTTTT.

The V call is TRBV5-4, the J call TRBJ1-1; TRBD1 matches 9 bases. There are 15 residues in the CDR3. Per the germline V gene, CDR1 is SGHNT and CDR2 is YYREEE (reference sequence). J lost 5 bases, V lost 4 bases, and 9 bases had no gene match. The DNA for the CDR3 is TGTGCCAGCAGCCTGCCGGGACAGGGAGGTACTGAAGCTTTCTTT. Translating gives CASSLPGQGGTEAFF. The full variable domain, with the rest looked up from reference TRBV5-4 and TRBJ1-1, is ETGVTQSPTHLIKTRGQQVTLRCSSQSGHNTVSWYQQALGQGPQFIFQYYREEENGRGNFPPRFSGLQFPNYSSELNVNALELDDSALYLCASSLPGQGGTEAFFGQGTRLTVV.

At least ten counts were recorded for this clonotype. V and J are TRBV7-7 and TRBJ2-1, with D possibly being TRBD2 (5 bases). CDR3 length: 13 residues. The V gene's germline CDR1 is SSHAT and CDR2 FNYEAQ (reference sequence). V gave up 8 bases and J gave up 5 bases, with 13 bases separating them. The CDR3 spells CASSLSGNNEQFF. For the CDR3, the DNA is TGTGCCAGCTCCTTGAGCGGCAACAATGAGCAGTTCTTC. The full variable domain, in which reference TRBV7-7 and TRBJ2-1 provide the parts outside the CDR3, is GAGVSQSPRYKVTKRGQDVTLRCDPISSHATLYWYQQALGQGPEFLTYFNYEAQPDKSGLPSDRFSAERPEGSISTLTIQRTEQRDSAMYRCASSLSGNNEQFFGPGTRLTVL.